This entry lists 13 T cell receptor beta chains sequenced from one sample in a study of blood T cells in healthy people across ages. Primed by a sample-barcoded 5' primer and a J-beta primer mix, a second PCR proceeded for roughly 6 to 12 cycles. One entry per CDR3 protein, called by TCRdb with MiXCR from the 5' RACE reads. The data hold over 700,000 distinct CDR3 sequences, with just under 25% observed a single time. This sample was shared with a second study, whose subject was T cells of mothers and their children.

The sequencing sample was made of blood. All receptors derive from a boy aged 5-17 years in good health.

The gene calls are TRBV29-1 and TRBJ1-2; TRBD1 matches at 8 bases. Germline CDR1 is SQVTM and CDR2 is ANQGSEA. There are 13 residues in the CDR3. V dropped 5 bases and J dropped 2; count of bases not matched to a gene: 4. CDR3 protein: CSVLQGDNYGYTF. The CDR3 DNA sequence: TGCAGCGTTTTACAGGGGGACAACTATGGCTACACCTTC.

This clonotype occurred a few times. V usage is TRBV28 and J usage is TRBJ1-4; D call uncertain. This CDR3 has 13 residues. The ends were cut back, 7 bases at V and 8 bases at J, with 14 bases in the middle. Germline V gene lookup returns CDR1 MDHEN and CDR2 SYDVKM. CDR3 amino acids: CASTQQDGEKLFF. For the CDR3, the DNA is TGTGCCAGCACTCAGCAGGACGGAGAAAAACTGTTTTTT.

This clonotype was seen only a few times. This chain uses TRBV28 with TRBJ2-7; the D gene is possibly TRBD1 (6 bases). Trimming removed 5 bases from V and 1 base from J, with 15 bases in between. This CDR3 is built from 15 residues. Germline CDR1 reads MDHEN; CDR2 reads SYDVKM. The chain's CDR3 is CASSPKWGRSYEQYF. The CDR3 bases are TGTGCCAGCAGTCCCAAGTGGGGGCGATCCTACGAGCAGTACTTC. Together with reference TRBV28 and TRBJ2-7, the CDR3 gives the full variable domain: DVKVTQSSRYLVKRTGEKVFLECVQDMDHENMFWYRQDPGLGLRLIYFSYDVKMKEKGDIPEGYSVSREKKERFSLILESASTNQTSMYLCASSPKWGRSYEQYFGPGTRLTVT.

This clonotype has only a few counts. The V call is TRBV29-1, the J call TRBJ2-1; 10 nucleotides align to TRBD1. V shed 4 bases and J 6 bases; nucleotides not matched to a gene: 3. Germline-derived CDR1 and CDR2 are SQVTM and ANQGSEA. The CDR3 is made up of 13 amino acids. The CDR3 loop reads CSVGRTGGNEQFF. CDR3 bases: TGCAGCGTTGGAAGGACAGGGGGCAATGAGCAGTTCTTC.

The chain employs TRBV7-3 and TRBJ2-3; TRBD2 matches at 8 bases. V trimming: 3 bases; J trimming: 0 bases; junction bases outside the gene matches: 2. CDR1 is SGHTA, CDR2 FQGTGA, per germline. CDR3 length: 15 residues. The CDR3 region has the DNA TGTGCCAGCAGCTTCCCTAGCGGGAGCACAGATACGCAGTATTTT. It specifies CASSFPSGSTDTQYF. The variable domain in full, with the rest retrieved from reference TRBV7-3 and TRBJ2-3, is GAGVSQTPSNKVTEKGKYVELRCDPISGHTALYWYRQSLGQGPEFLIYFQGTGAADDSGLPNDRFFAVRPEGSVSTLKIQRTERGDSAVYLCASSFPSGSTDTQYFGPGTRLTVL.

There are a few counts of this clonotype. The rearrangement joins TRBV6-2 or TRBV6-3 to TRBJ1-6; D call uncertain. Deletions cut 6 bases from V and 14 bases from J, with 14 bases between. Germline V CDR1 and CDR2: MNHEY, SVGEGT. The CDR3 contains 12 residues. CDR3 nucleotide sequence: TGTGCCAGCAGCTCCTGGACGATTGCCCTCCACTTT. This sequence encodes CASSSWTIALHF.

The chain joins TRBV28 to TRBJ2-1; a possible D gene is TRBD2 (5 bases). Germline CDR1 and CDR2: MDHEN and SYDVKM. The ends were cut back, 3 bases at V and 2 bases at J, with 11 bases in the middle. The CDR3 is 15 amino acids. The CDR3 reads CASSFVGKAYNEQFF. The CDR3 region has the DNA TGTGCCAGCAGTTTCGTCGGGAAAGCCTACAATGAGCAGTTCTTC.

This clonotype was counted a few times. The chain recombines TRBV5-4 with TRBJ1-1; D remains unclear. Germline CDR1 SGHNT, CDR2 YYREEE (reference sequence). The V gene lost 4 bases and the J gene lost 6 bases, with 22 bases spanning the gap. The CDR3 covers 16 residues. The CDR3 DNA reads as TGTGCCAGCAGCAAGAATTTAGGGTTGCCCAACGCTGAAGCTTTCTTT. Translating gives CASSKNLGLPNAEAFF.

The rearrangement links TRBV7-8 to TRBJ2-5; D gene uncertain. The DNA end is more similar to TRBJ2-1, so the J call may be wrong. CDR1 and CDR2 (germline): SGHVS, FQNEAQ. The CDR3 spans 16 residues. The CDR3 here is CASSLEIELSGVEQFF. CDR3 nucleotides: TGTGCCAGCAGCTTAGAGATCGAGCTATCGGGCGTTGAGCAGTTCTTC.

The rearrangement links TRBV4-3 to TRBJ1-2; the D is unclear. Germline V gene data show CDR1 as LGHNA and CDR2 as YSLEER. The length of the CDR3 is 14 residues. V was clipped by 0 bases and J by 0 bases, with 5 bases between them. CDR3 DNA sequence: TGCGCCAGCAGCCAAGAAGCTGCTAACTATGGCTACACCTTC. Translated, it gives CASSQEAANYGYTF.

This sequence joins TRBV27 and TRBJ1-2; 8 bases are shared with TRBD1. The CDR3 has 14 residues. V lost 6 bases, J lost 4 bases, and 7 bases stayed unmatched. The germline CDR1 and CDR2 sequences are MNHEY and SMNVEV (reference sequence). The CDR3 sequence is CASRKTGVAYGYTF. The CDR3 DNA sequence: TGTGCCAGCAGAAAGACAGGGGTCGCCTATGGCTACACCTTC.

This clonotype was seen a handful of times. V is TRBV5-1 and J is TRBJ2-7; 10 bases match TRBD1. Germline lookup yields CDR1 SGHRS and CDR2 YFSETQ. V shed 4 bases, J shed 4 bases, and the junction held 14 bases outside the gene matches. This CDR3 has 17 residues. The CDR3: CASSPSLLDRGAYEQYF. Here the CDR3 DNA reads TGCGCCAGCAGCCCGTCCCTATTGGACAGGGGGGCGTACGAGCAGTACTTC.

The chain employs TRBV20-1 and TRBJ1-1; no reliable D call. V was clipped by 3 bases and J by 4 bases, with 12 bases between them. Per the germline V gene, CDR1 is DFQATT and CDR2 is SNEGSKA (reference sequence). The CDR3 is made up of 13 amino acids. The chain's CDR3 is CSASVGSLTEAFF. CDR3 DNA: TGCAGTGCTAGCGTGGGCAGCCTCACTGAAGCTTTCTTT.